Here is one T cell receptor (beta chain) with its context. This entry belongs to a study of T cell responses to AZD1222 COVID-19 vaccine. Measured with immunoSEQ multiplex PCR; TCRdb has only the in-frame clones, and not every one. The sample holds 130,000 or so clones, roughly 93% seen once. Germline CDR1 reads MDHEN; CDR2 reads SYDVKM. Trimming took off 7 bases at V and 3 bases at J, with 16 bases between the two ends. This CDR3 region has 15 residues. The receptor's source is an adult in good health. V and J are TRBV28 and TRBJ1-5, with D perhaps TRBD1 (5 bases). This sample comprised peripheral blood, obtained on day 0 of AZD1222 vaccination. CDR3 amino acids: CASTPRGRANQPQHF. Written as DNA, the CDR3 is TGTGCCAGCACTCCCCGGGGGAGGGCCAATCAGCCCCAGCATTTT.